This T cell receptor beta chain is from a study of blood T cell repertoires in COVID-19. Overall study context: Sites across the United States, Italy and Spain contributed samples from acute and convalescent COVID-19.

Seattle cases were enrolled at active infection and followed longitudinally. This clone has a single count. Some clones are missing from TCRdb's copy, which holds only in-frame ones; the method was immunoSEQ multiplex PCR. The repertoire holds tens of thousands of clones, with about 90% as singletons. Germline-derived CDR1 and CDR2 are LNHDA and SQIVND (reference sequence). The CDR3 contains 15 residues. V shed 10 bases and J 3 bases; nucleotides not matched to a gene: 10. Sequencing was performed on peripheral blood. The rearrangement uses TRBV19 and TRBJ1-5; 9 positions agree with TRBD1. The TCR originated in a man between 18 and 35 years old with COVID-19, enrolled during active disease. CDR3 region: CATRSRDRDNQPQHF. The DNA of the CDR3 is TGTGCCACGAGATCCCGGGACAGGGACAATCAGCCCCAGCATTTT.